This T cell receptor (beta chain) was sequenced during a study of identical twins. Study findings and constraints: The same donors were not followed; conclusions instead depended on cross-sectional statistical analysis.

With respect to this clonotype: Its cognate antigen is unknown.

Each CDR3 protein is one row after TCRdb ran MiXCR on the 5' RACE reads. The repertoire consists of 450,000 or so distinct CDR3 sequences, with roughly a quarter occurring once and the leading ten covering around 3%. This sample also appeared in a second study, on T cells expressing NK-cell markers.

Sequencing was performed on CD4+ T cells sorted from blood. This TCR was recovered from a young woman in good health.

The CDR3: CSAMDPRAGELFF. DNA of the CDR3: TGCAGTGCGATGGACCCCCGGGCCGGGGAGCTGTTTTTT. The V gene is TRBV20-1, the J gene TRBJ2-2; D unclear. Trimming stripped 6 bases from V and 6 bases from J, with 14 bases between. The length of the CDR3 is 13 residues. Germline CDR1 reads DFQATT; CDR2 reads SNEGSKA (reference sequence).